This paragraph covers one T cell receptor (beta chain) sequence. Its target is unknown. The sample is drawn from a study of shared clonotypes between healthy human individuals. Overall study findings and caveats: Donor clonotype sharing was expected to depend on sequencing depth.

Per the study methods: Filtering was not the same, since immunoSEQ gave junction-only sequences without quality scores. Data came from immunoSEQ multiplex PCR; TCRdb stores just in-frame clones and leaves some out. V, J and clone size derive from that table, while D and trimming were established from the DNA sequence. This table holds 450,000 to 600,000 clones, approximately 85% found once. This CDR3 region has 15 residues. Germline CDR1 reads LNHNV; CDR2 reads YYDKDF (reference sequence). Trimming took off 3 bases at V and 5 bases at J, with 14 bases between the two ends. The chain recombines TRBV15 with TRBJ2-1, with TRBD2 as a possible D gene (6 bases). Specimen: PBMCs. The origin of this receptor is a woman between 40 and 55 years old in good health. Some clones in this sample may be carry-over from other donors' samples. The CDR3 DNA follows: TGTGCCACCAGCAGGTACTTGGGACTTAACAATGAGCAGTTCTTC. It translates to CATSRYLGLNNEQFF.